Below are 16 T cell receptor beta chains sequenced from a single sample in a study of T-cell reconstitution after alpha-beta-depleted transplantation in children. Unique molecular identifiers were incorporated into the prepared TCRbeta library. TCRdb re-called the PCR reads through MiXCR, storing one row per CDR3 protein. Altogether a few hundred thousand distinct CDR3 sequences are present, 15% to 20% being singletons, with the ten largest covering over 25%. The sample here was PBMCs, mostly from graft donor cells, taken 360 days after TCRalphabeta/CD19-depleted stem cell transplant. Every receptor here comes from a boy less than two years old who had a stem cell transplant for Wiskott-Aldrich syndrome, so the T cells may come from the graft donor.

The chain has TRBV5-1 and TRBJ2-7; D is unclear. Trimming left V 8 bases short and J 4 bases short, with 7 bases between. The germline V gene has CDR1 SGHRS and CDR2 YFSETQ. The CDR3 contains 10 residues. The CDR3 coding sequence is TGCGCCAGTTACCGTTACGAGCAGTACTTC. It is translated as CASYRYEQYF. Variable domain in full (rest from reference TRBV5-1 and TRBJ2-7): KAGVTQTPRYLIKTRGQQVTLSCSPISGHRSVSWYQQTPGQGLQFLFEYFSETQRNKGNFPGRFSGRQFSNSRSEMNVSTLELGDSALYLCASYRYEQYFGPGTRLTVT.

A few counts support this clonotype. The J gene is TRBJ2-1, the V gene TRBV6-1; maybe TRBD2 (6 bases). The CDR3 consists of 15 residues. Trimming left V 7 bases short and J 7 bases short, with 20 bases between. Germline CDR1 and CDR2: MNHNS and SASEGT. The chain's CDR3 is CASKDRDSDRNEQFF. CDR3 nucleotide sequence: TGTGCCAGCAAAGACCGGGACTCCGACCGTAATGAGCAGTTCTTC.

This clonotype has just a few counts. The chain joins TRBV29-1 to TRBJ2-1; D is uncertain. The CDR3 has 14 amino acids. Germline V gives CDR1 SQVTM, CDR2 ANQGSEA. The ends were cut back, 4 bases at V and 3 bases at J, with 13 bases in the middle. CDR3 sequence: CSVVEGVLYNEQFF. The CDR3 DNA sequence: TGCAGCGTTGTAGAAGGAGTACTCTACAATGAGCAGTTCTTC.

V gene TRBV29-1 combines with J gene TRBJ1-5; the D gene is possibly TRBD1 (6 bases). V lost 7 bases, J lost 2 bases, and 21 bases lay in between. The CDR3 runs 16 residues. Germline V gene lookup returns CDR1 SQVTM and CDR2 ANQGSEA. The CDR3 reads CSDPRTAVIGNQPQHF. The DNA of the CDR3 is TGCAGCGACCCGAGGACAGCAGTAATAGGCAATCAGCCCCAGCATTTT.

In its sample, this clonotype was seen many times. The genes are TRBV14 and TRBJ2-3, with D unclear. With 4 bases removed from V and 4 bases from J, the gap between germline ends came to 18 bases. Germline V gene data show CDR1 as SGHDN and CDR2 as FVKESK. The CDR3 contains 16 residues. The CDR3 region is CASSRRFDMPADTQYF. In nucleotides, the CDR3 is TGTGCCAGCAGCCGACGTTTTGACATGCCGGCAGATACGCAGTATTTT.

V is TRBV6-2 or TRBV6-3 and J is TRBJ2-7; D remains ambiguous. The V gene lost 5 bases and the J gene lost 5 bases, with 10 bases spanning the gap. This CDR3 is built from 12 residues. Germline V gene lookup returns CDR1 MNHEY and CDR2 SVGEGT. The CDR3 protein is CASSKQWNEQYF. In nucleotides, the CDR3 is TGTGCCAGCAGTAAACAGTGGAACGAGCAGTACTTC.

V and J are TRBV10-3 and TRBJ2-1, with TRBD2 identical over 8 bases. The V gene end was trimmed by 10 bases and the J gene end by 4 bases; junction bases not matched to a gene: 9. The CDR3 contains 14 residues. Germline CDR1 ENHRY, CDR2 SYGVKD. CDR3 sequence (DNA): TGTGCCACCCGAGTAGCGGGAAGGTACAATGAGCAGTTCTTC. It specifies CATRVAGRYNEQFF.

This clonotype was detected a few times. The chain employs TRBV29-1 and TRBJ2-3; D unresolved. Germline values: CDR1 SQVTM, CDR2 ANQGSEA. V was pared by 2 bases and J by 2 bases, with 8 bases between. The CDR3 is made up of 13 amino acids. The CDR3 loop is CSVERKSTDTQYF. DNA for the CDR3: TGCAGCGTTGAACGGAAATCCACAGATACGCAGTATTTT.

V is TRBV7-9 and J is TRBJ2-1; D may be TRBD1 (5 bases). Trimming cost V 5 bases and J 7 bases, with 15 bases left between them. The CDR3 runs 14 residues. Germline V lookup: CDR1 SEHNR, CDR2 FQNEAQ (reference sequence). CDR3 in amino acids: CASSPSRRGNEQFF. CDR3 DNA: TGTGCCAGCAGCCCGAGCCGAAGGGGAAATGAGCAGTTCTTC.

This chain uses TRBV12-3 or TRBV12-4 with TRBJ2-7; 7 bases map to TRBD2. The junction had 8 bases not matched to a gene; V was cut back by 6 bases and J by 6 bases. The CDR3 totals 13 residues. CDR3 residues: CASRVAGGGEQYF. The CDR3 bases are TGTGCCAGCAGGGTAGCTGGCGGGGGCGAGCAGTACTTC.

This clonotype was seen more than once but under ten times. The CDR3 is CAISDPARPEYEQFF. The CDR3 DNA sequence: TGTGCCATCAGTGATCCAGCGCGTCCGGAGTATGAGCAGTTCTTC. The rearrangement links TRBV10-3 to TRBJ2-1; D is ambiguous. V was trimmed by 3 bases and J by 8 bases, leaving 17 bases between them. Germline CDR1 is ENHRY and CDR2 is SYGVKD. The CDR3 contains 15 residues.

The chain couples TRBV7-9 to TRBJ2-1; D might be TRBD1 (5 bases). The germline V gene encodes CDR1 SEHNR and CDR2 FQNEAQ (reference sequence). The CDR3 is 17 amino acids. The V end was cut by 1 base, the J end by 1 base, with 14 bases between. Here the CDR3 reads CASSLEFRGLSYNEQFF. CDR3 nucleotide sequence: TGTGCCAGCAGCTTAGAGTTTAGGGGCTTGTCCTACAATGAGCAGTTCTTC.

This chain joins TRBV11-2 and TRBJ2-1, with D perhaps given as TRBD1 or TRBD2 (5 bases each). V was cut by 2 bases and J by 5 bases, with 22 bases left in between. The CDR3 contains 18 residues. Germline lookup yields CDR1 SGHAT and CDR2 FQNNGV. CDR3 in DNA: TGTGCCAGCAGCTTATCAGTCGCGGTCGGGGCAATCGACAATGAGCAGTTCTTC. This sequence encodes CASSLSVAVGAIDNEQFF. The full variable domain, with the rest looked up from reference TRBV11-2 and TRBJ2-1, is EAGVAQSPRYKIIEKRQSVAFWCNPISGHATLYWYQQILGQGPKLLIQFQNNGVVDDSQLPKDRFSAERLKGVDSTLKIQPAKLEDSAVYLCASSLSVAVGAIDNEQFFGPGTRLTVL.

The chain joins TRBV27 to TRBJ2-1, with D maybe TRBD1 (6 bases). The V end lost 5 bases, the J end lost 4 bases, and 15 bases lay between the germline ends. Looked up from germline, CDR1 is MNHEY and CDR2 is SMNVEV (reference sequence). This CDR3 is 15 amino acids long. CDR3 region: CASSPNTGQYNEQFF. CDR3 DNA: TGTGCCAGCAGTCCCAATACGGGACAATACAATGAGCAGTTCTTC.

This clonotype turned up a few times. The chain uses TRBV10-3 and TRBJ2-7; tentative D call: TRBD2 (6 bases). Germline V CDR1 and CDR2: ENHRY, SYGVKD. Trimming took 0 bases from V and 5 from J, leaving 11 bases between them. The CDR3 has 14 residues. The DNA of the CDR3 is TGTGCCATCAGTGAGTCGATGGGGGAGGACGAGCAGTACTTC. As protein: CAISESMGEDEQYF.

This chain uses TRBV7-8 with TRBJ2-7; D may correspond to TRBD1 or TRBD2 (5 bases each). Trimming pared 0 bases from V and 0 bases from J, leaving 9 bases between. The CDR3 length is 15 residues. CDR1 and CDR2 from the germline V gene are SGHVS and FQNEAQ. CDR3 in amino acids: CASSLALGTSYEQYF. In DNA, the CDR3 is TGTGCCAGCAGCTTAGCGCTTGGGACCTCCTACGAGCAGTACTTC.